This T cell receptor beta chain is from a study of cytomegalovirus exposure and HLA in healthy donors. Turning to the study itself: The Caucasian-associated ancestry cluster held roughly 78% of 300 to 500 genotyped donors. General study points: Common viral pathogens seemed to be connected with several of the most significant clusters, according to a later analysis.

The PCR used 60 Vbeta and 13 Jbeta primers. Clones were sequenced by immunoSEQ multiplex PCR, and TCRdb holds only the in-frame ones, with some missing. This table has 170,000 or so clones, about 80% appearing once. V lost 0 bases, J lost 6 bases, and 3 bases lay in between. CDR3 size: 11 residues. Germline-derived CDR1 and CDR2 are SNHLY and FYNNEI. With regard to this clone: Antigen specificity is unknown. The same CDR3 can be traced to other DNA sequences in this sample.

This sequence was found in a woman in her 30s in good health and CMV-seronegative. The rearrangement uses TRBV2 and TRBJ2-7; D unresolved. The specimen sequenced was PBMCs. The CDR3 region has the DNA TGTGCCAGCAGTGAAGCGCGCGAGCAGTACTTC. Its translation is CASSEAREQYF.